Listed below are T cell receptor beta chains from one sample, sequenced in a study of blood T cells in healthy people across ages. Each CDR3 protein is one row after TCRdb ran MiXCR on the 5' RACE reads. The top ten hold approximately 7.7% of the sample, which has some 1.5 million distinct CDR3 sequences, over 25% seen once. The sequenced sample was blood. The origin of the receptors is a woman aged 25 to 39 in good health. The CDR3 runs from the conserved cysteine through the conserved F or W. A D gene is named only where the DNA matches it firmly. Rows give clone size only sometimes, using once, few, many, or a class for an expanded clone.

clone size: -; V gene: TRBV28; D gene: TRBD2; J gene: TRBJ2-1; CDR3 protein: CASRSGRPGLAALNEQFF; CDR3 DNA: TGTGCCAGCAGATCGGGACGGCCGGGACTAGCGGCACTCAATGAGCAGTTCTTC
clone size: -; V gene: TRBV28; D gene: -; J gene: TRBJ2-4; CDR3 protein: CASIVSTGPYGQYF; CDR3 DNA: TGTGCCAGCATTGTATCGACAGGTCCCTACGGGCAGTACTTC
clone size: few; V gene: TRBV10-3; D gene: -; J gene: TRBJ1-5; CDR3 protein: CAISDTYSNQPQHF; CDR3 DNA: TGTGCCATCAGCGACACCTATAGCAATCAGCCCCAGCATTTT
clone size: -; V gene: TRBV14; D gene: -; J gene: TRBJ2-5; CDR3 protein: CASSQDVRIAEETQYF; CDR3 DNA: TGTGCCAGCAGCCAAGATGTAAGGATAGCGGAAGAGACCCAGTACTTC
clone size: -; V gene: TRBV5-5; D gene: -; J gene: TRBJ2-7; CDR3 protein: CASSETGPCAEQYF; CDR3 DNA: TGTGCCAGCAGCGAAACCGGGCCCTGTGCCGAGCAGTACTTC
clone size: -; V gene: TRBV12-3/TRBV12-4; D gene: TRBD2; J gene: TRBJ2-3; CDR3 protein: CAGSIGAGGKDTQYF; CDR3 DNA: TGTGCCGGCAGTATCGGAGCGGGGGGAAAAGATACGCAGTATTTT
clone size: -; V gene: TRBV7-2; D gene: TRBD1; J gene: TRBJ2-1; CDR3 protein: CASSLFGTGGNEQFF; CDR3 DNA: TGTGCCAGCAGCTTATTTGGGACAGGGGGGAATGAGCAGTTCTTC
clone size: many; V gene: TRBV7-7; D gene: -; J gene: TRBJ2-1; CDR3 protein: CASSPGRAGGYNEQFF; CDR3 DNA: TGTGCCAGCAGCCCCGGGCGGGCAGGGGGGTACAATGAGCAGTTCTTC
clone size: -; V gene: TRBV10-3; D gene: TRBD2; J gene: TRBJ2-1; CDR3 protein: CAHALAGGHNERFF; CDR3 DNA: TGTGCCCACGCGCTAGCGGGTGGTCACAATGAGCGGTTCTTC
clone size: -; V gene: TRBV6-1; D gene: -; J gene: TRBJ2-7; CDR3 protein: CASDRDGPYEQYF; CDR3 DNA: TGTGCCAGCGACCGGGACGGACCCTACGAGCAGTACTTC
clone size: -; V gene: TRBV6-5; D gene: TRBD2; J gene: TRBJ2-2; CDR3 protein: CASSYLGLAEDTGELFF; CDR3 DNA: TGTGCCAGCAGTTACTTGGGACTAGCGGAAGACACCGGGGAGCTGTTTTTT
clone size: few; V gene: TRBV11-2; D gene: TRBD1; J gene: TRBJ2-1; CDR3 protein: CASSPGAEDRAPREQFF; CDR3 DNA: TGTGCCAGCAGCCCCGGGGCGGAGGACAGGGCACCCAGAGAGCAGTTCTTC
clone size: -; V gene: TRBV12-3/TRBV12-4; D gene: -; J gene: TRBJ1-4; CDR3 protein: CASGNSEKLFF; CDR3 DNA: TGTGCCAGCGGAAACAGTGAAAAACTGTTTTTT
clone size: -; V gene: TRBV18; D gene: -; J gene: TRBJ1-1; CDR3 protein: CASSPPFDVYKRAFF; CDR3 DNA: TGTGCCAGCTCACCACCTTTCGACGTCTATAAGCGAGCTTTCTTT